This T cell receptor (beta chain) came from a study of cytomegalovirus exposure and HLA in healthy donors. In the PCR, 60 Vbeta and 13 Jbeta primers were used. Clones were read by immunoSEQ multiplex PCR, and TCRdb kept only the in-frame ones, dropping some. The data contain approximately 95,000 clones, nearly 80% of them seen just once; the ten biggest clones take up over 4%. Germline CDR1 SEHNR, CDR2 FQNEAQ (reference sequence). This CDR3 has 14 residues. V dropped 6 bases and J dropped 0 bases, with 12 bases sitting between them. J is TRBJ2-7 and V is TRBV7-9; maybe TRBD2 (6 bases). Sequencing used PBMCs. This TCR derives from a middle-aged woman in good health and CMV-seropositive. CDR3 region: CASRQSGPSYEQYF. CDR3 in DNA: TGTGCCAGCAGGCAAAGCGGGCCCTCCTACGAGCAGTACTTC.